The 10 T cell receptor beta chains listed next were all sequenced from one sample in a study of blood T cell repertoires in COVID-19. Here immunoSEQ multiplex PCR was the method, and the copy in TCRdb shows in-frame clones only, minus some. Of roughly 80,000 clones detected, more than 80% appear once; the ten largest clones hold about 31%. The sequencing sample was made of peripheral blood. The receptors shown here come from an elderly woman with acute or convalescent COVID-19.

The genes are TRBV18 and TRBJ2-1; 7 bases match TRBD2. The CDR3 consists of 13 residues. Germline CDR1 is KGHSH and CDR2 is LQKENI. After removal of 3 bases from V and 8 bases from J, the junction contained 4 bases not matched to a gene. CDR3 protein: CASSPLRGDEQFF. CDR3 coding DNA: TGTGCCAGCTCACCTCTTCGGGGGGATGAGCAGTTCTTC. Looking up the rest from reference TRBV18 and TRBJ2-1 gives the full variable domain: NAGVMQNPRHLVRRRGQEARLRCSPMKGHSHVYWYRQLPEEGLKFMVYLQKENIIDESGMPKERFSAEFPKEGPSILRIQQVVRGDSAAYFCASSPLRGDEQFFGPGTRLTVL.

The J gene is TRBJ2-3, the V gene TRBV4-1, with TRBD1 matching over 9 bases. Losses at the gene ends were 5 bases for V and 1 base for J; bases not matched to a gene: 7. Germline CDR1 MGHRA, CDR2 YSYEKL. The CDR3 is 16 residues long. CDR3 sequence (DNA): TGCGCCAGCAGCGTGGGACAGGGAGTCGGCACAGATACGCAGTATTTT. Its translation: CASSVGQGVGTDTQYF.

This clone was seen at least ten times. The gene calls are TRBV6-6 and TRBJ2-5, with 15 bases fitting TRBD2. V gave up 5 bases and J gave up 5 bases; unmatched junction bases: 9. This CDR3 spans 17 amino acids. CDR1 and CDR2 (germline): MNHNY, SVGAGI (reference sequence). The CDR3 reads CASSLWTSGREPETQYF. In DNA form, the CDR3 reads TGTGCCAGCAGTCTCTGGACTAGCGGGAGGGAGCCCGAGACCCAGTACTTC.

This chain joins TRBV19 and TRBJ1-5; the D is unclear. V lost 5 bases to trimming and J lost 3 bases, with 5 bases between them. The CDR3 covers 12 residues. Per the germline V gene, CDR1 is LNHDA and CDR2 is SQIVND (reference sequence). CDR3 protein: CASSLFNQPQHF. The CDR3 coding sequence is TGTGCCAGTAGTCTTTTCAATCAGCCCCAGCATTTT.

The chain is built from TRBV19 and TRBJ2-7; maybe TRBD1 (7 bases). The germline CDR1 and CDR2 sequences are LNHDA and SQIVND (reference sequence). The CDR3 spans 15 residues. Deletions cut 4 bases from V and 3 bases from J, with 16 bases between. DNA for the CDR3: TGTGCCAGTAGTACCTCGACAGGGCGGGGCTACGAGCAGTACTTC. The encoded protein is CASSTSTGRGYEQYF.

About this clone: This sample includes further DNA sequences coding for the same CDR3. The chain carries TRBV9 and TRBJ2-7; 13 bases fit TRBD2. The V gene's germline CDR1 is SGDLS and CDR2 YYNGEE. V shed 4 bases and J 3 bases; nucleotides not matched to a gene: 4. CDR3 length: 15 residues. CDR3 protein: CASSPRTSGSYEQYF. The CDR3 bases are TGTGCCAGCAGCCCCCGGACTAGCGGGAGCTACGAGCAGTACTTC.

V gene TRBV5-1 combines with J gene TRBJ2-5; D perhaps matches TRBD1 (7 bases). V gave up 7 bases and J gave up 2 bases, with 12 bases separating them. Germline CDR1 SGHRS, CDR2 YFSETQ. The CDR3 covers 13 residues. CDR3 in DNA: TGCGCCAGCGGGGGGACAGCTCAAGAGACCCAGTACTTC. Translation gives CASGGTAQETQYF. Full variable domain (outside the CDR3, taken from reference TRBV5-1 and TRBJ2-5): KAGVTQTPRYLIKTRGQQVTLSCSPISGHRSVSWYQQTPGQGLQFLFEYFSETQRNKGNFPGRFSGRQFSNSRSEMNVSTLELGDSALYLCASGGTAQETQYFGPGTRLLVL.

This clone was observed a handful of times. The V and J genes are TRBV19 and TRBJ2-7, with D tentatively TRBD1 (6 bases). The germline gives CDR1 LNHDA, CDR2 SQIVND (reference sequence). The CDR3 loop spans 17 amino acids. The V and J ends lost 7 bases and 4 bases respectively, with 26 bases between them. The CDR3: CASTQGGDTLSIYEQYF. The DNA of the CDR3 is TGTGCCAGTACTCAGGGTGGGGACACTCTATCAATTTACGAGCAGTACTTC.

The chain has TRBV3-1 (or the pseudogene TRBV3-2) and TRBJ2-5; 7 bases match TRBD2. The CDR3 sequence is 14 residues long. Per germline, CDR1 LGHDT and CDR2 YNNKEL (reference sequence). The V and J ends lost 6 bases and 2 bases, in that order; junction bases with no gene match: 6. In DNA form, the CDR3 reads TGTGCCAGCAGTTGGGCCGGGGGGCAAGAGACCCAGTACTTC. Translation gives CASSWAGGQETQYF.

The V gene is TRBV10-2, the J gene TRBJ1-4, with a tentative D call TRBD1 (5 bases). This CDR3 spans 15 amino acids. The ends were cut back, 1 base at V and 1 base at J, with 7 bases in the middle. Germline CDR1 reads WSHSY; CDR2 reads SAAADI. The CDR3 sequence is CASSELGETNEKLFF. The CDR3 coding sequence is TGCGCCAGCAGTGAGTTAGGGGAAACTAATGAAAAACTGTTTTTT.